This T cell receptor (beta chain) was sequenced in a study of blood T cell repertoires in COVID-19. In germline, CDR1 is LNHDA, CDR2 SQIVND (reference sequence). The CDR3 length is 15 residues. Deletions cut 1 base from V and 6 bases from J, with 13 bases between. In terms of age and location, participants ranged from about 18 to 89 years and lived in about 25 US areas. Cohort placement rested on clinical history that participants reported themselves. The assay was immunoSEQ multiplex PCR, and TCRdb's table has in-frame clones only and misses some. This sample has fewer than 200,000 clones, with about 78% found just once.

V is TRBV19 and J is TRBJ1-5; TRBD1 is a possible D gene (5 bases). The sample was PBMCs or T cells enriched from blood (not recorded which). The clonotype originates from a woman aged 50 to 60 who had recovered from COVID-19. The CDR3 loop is CASSIGWQGGQPQHF. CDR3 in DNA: TGTGCCAGTAGTATAGGTTGGCAGGGAGGTCAGCCCCAGCATTTT. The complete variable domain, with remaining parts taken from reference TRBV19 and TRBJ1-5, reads DGGITQSPKYLFRKEGQNVTLSCEQNLNHDAMYWYRQDPGQGLRLIYYSQIVNDFQKGDIAEGYSVSREKKESFPLTVTSAQKNPTAFYLCASSIGWQGGQPQHFGDGTRLSIL.